This entry describes one T cell receptor (beta chain). Its antigen is undetermined. Through negative isolation, CD4+ and CD8+ T cells were obtained, while TEMRA cells were enriched using FACS. This specimen belongs to a study of CD8 T cells in Susac syndrome. About the study: Susac syndrome patients were untreated, on corticosteroids with some adding intravenous immunoglobulin, or on intravenous immunoglobulin only.

The length of the CDR3 is 12 residues. Germline CDR1 is SGHVS and CDR2 is FQNEAQ. Trimming shortened V by 4 bases and J by 9 bases, and 10 bases separated the two germline ends. It was with random hexamers that 0.5 to 1 ug RNA was reverse transcribed. The TCR beta CDR3 was amplified by immunoSEQ multiplex PCR across 54 Vbeta, 13 Jbeta. TCRdb itself ran the immunoSEQ multiplex PCR reads through MiXCR, one entry per CDR3 protein. This sample carries around 110,000 distinct CDR3 sequences, approximately 94% of them seen once, and the ten largest clones take 0.41%. Regarding the study as a whole: Susac-specific public clones were found in both the total CD8+ and the CD8+ TEMRA repertoires, with fewer than 20 in the former and 5 or 6 in the latter.

The sequence was collected from a human donor with Susac syndrome. Sequencing was done on a sample of CD8+ T cells from PBMCs. V usage is TRBV7-8 and J usage is TRBJ2-1; possible D gene TRBD2, 6 bases. CDR3 DNA: TGTGCCAGCAGCTCGGGGCGGGGTGAGCAGTTCTTC. It yields the protein CASSSGRGEQFF.